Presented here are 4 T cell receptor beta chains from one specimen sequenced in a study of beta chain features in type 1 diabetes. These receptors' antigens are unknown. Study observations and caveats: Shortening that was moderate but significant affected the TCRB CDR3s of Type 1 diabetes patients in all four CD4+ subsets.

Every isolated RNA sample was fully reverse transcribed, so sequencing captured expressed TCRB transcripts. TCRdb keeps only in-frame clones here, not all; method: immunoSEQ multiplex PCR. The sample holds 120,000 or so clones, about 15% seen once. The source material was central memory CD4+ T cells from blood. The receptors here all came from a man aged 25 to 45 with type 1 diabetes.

CDR3 amino acids: CASRDSGGTDTQYF. The DNA of the CDR3 is TGCGCCAGCAGAGACTCCGGGGGCACAGATACGCAGTATTTT. The chain employs TRBV5-1 and TRBJ2-3; weak D call: TRBD2 (5 bases). Looked up from germline, CDR1 is SGHRS and CDR2 is YFSETQ. V shed 5 bases and J shed 1 base, with 11 bases lying between them. The CDR3 spans 14 residues.

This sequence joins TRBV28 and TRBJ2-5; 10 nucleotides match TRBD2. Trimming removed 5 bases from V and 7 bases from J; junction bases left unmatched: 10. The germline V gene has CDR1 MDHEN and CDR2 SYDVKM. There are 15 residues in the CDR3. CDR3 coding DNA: TGTGCCAGCAGTCTAATAGCGGGGGGTAGACGGACCCAGTACTTC. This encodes CASSLIAGGRRTQYF.

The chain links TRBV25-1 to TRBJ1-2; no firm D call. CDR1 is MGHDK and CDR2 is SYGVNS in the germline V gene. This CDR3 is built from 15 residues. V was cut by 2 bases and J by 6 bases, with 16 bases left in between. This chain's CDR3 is CASSERRTPLNGYTF. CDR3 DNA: TGTGCCAGCAGTGAACGACGCACACCACTGAATGGCTACACCTTC.

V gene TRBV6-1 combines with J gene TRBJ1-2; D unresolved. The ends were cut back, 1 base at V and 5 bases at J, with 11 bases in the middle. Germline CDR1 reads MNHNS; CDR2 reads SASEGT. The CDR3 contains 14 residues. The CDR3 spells CASSEGTDLYGYTF. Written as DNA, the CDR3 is TGTGCCAGCAGTGAAGGGACCGATTTATATGGCTACACCTTC.